The 8 T cell receptor beta chains below were found in one sample sequenced in a study of cytomegalovirus exposure and HLA in healthy donors. 60 Vbeta and 13 Jbeta primers were used in PCR. Assay used: immunoSEQ multiplex PCR; TCRdb lists only in-frame clones, some missing. Altogether under 250,000 clones are present, 78% being singletons, with the ten largest covering approximately 0.49%. Specimen: PBMCs. All receptors come from a boy between 10 and 17 years old in good health and CMV-seronegative.

This chain uses TRBV30 with TRBJ2-3; D is perhaps TRBD2 (6 bases). CDR3 length: 17 amino acids. CDR1 is GTSNPN, CDR2 SVGIG, per germline (reference sequence). Trimming removed 2 bases from V and 0 bases from J, with 18 bases in between. The CDR3 protein is CAWSYLSLAPSTDTQYF. CDR3 bases: TGTGCCTGGAGTTACCTTTCTCTAGCGCCTAGCACAGATACGCAGTATTTT.

In its sample, this clone was seen a few times. The V gene is TRBV19, the J gene TRBJ1-1; 7 bases are shared with TRBD1. This CDR3 is built from 14 residues. V lost 7 bases, J lost 0 bases, and 5 bases stayed unmatched. The germline V gene encodes CDR1 LNHDA and CDR2 SQIVND (reference sequence). The CDR3, as DNA: TGTGCCAGTACCGTTGACAGGGTGAACACTGAAGCTTTCTTT. Translating gives CASTVDRVNTEAFF.

The chain has TRBV29-1 and TRBJ2-3; 8 positions agree with TRBD2. J was trimmed by 5 bases and V by 6 bases; bases with no gene match: 10. The CDR3 has 14 amino acids. CDR1 is SQVTM, CDR2 ANQGSEA, per germline. The CDR3 here is CSVAIGGGRDTQYF. In DNA, the CDR3 is TGCAGCGTCGCTATCGGGGGGGGAAGAGATACGCAGTATTTT.

The CDR3: CASTNSGGLGYGYTF. The CDR3 nucleotides are TGTGCCAGCACCAACTCGGGGGGACTAGGCTATGGCTACACCTTC. V and J are TRBV2 and TRBJ1-2; possible D gene TRBD1, 5 bases. Germline lookup yields CDR1 SNHLY and CDR2 FYNNEI. V was pared by 7 bases and J by 4 bases, with 19 bases between. The CDR3 runs 15 residues.

This clone was recorded a few times. The chain uses TRBV5-6 and TRBJ2-6; D call uncertain. With 3 bases removed from V and 0 bases from J, the gap between germline ends came to 10 bases. CDR3 length: 16 amino acids. Germline V lookup: CDR1 SGHDT, CDR2 YYEEEE. The CDR3 DNA is TGTGCCAGCAGCTCGCTCCCGCGCTCTGGGGCCAACGTCCTGACTTTC. It encodes CASSSLPRSGANVLTF. Using reference TRBV5-6 and TRBJ2-6 for the parts outside the CDR3, the full variable domain is DAGVTQSPTHLIKTRGQQVTLRCSPKSGHDTVSWYQQALGQGPQFIFQYYEEEERQRGNFPDRFSGHQFPNYSSELNVNALLLGDSALYLCASSSLPRSGANVLTFGAGSRLTVL.

This clone was counted only a few times. The chain recombines TRBV27 with TRBJ1-2; 7 nucleotides match TRBD1. CDR1 is MNHEY and CDR2 is SMNVEV in the germline V gene (reference sequence). The junction had 7 bases not matched to a gene; V was cut back by 2 bases and J by 1 base. The CDR3 extends over 16 amino acids. The CDR3 sequence is CASSLTRDSFNYGYTF. The CDR3 bases are TGTGCCAGCAGTTTAACCAGGGACAGTTTTAACTATGGCTACACCTTC.

The V call is TRBV7-2, the J call TRBJ2-7; possible D gene TRBD2, 6 bases. This CDR3 has 13 residues. V lost 5 bases, J lost 6 bases, and 14 bases lay in between. Per germline, CDR1 SGHTA and CDR2 FQGNSA. CDR3 nucleotides: TGTGCCAGCAGCCGCATACGGGGGTCCGAGCAGTACTTC. It encodes CASSRIRGSEQYF.

The chain has TRBV5-4 and TRBJ1-1, with a tentative D call TRBD1 (6 bases). The germline gives CDR1 SGHNT, CDR2 YYREEE (reference sequence). CDR3 length: 17 amino acids. Deletions cut 4 bases from V and 0 bases from J, with 19 bases between. Written as DNA, the CDR3 is TGTGCCAGCAGCCCGACACCGGACAGCCAAATGAACACTGAAGCTTTCTTT. It translates to CASSPTPDSQMNTEAFF.